The 2 T cell receptor beta chains reported below all come from one sample, sequenced in a study of blood T cells in healthy people across ages. PCR was performed a second time for about 6 to 11 cycles using a sample-barcoded 5' primer and a J-beta primer mix. TCRdb ran MiXCR on the 5' RACE reads and lists one entry per CDR3 protein. In the table there are 1.5 million to 2 million distinct CDR3 sequences, approximately 50% of which are singletons. Sequenced material: blood. The receptors shown here come from a woman aged 40-49 years in good health.

The rearrangement joins TRBV4-3 to TRBJ2-7; TRBD1 aligns across 8 bases. V shed 1 base and J 2 bases; nucleotides not matched to a gene: 13. The CDR3 consists of 18 residues. Per germline, CDR1 LGHNA and CDR2 YSLEER. This CDR3 reads CASSQGGTGSFFAYEQYF. In DNA form, the CDR3 reads TGCGCCAGCAGCCAAGGGGGGACAGGCTCCTTTTTTGCCTACGAGCAGTACTTC.

This clonotype is a singleton in its sample. The V call is TRBV7-2, the J call TRBJ1-5; no clear D gene. Trimming pared 0 bases from V and 9 bases from J, leaving 12 bases between. The V gene's germline CDR1 is SGHTA and CDR2 FQGNSA. The CDR3 has 14 residues. This CDR3 reads CASSLAGQTGPQHF. The CDR3 DNA is TGTGCCAGCAGCTTAGCTGGGCAGACGGGGCCCCAGCATTTT.